This T cell receptor beta chain came from a study of blood T cell repertoires in COVID-19. Study in general: Researchers got acute and convalescent COVID-19 samples from the United States, Italy and Spain. The analysed material was cDNA or gDNA that came from T cells, B-cell-depleted T cells, or PBMCs.

The V end lost 5 bases, the J end lost 1 base, and 9 bases lay between the germline ends. Germline V gene data show CDR1 as LNHDA and CDR2 as SQIVND (reference sequence). This CDR3 region has 14 residues. Original analysis: How many nucleated cells were present was estimated from reference gene primer amplification. Assay: immunoSEQ multiplex PCR; the TCRdb copy retains only in-frame clones and omits some. V, J and clone size are those of that table, while D and trimming were read from the DNA. The table has more than 110,000 clones, 70% to 90% seen once. This sequence joins TRBV19 and TRBJ2-1; D is ambiguous. The sequence was collected from a man aged 50 or older with acute or convalescent COVID-19. The sample was peripheral blood. The CDR3 bases are TGTGCCAGTAGTCCGGCAGGATCCTACAATGAGCAGTTCTTC. The encoded protein is CASSPAGSYNEQFF.